What follows are 30 T cell receptor beta chains derived from one specimen sequenced in a study of CD8 T cells in Susac syndrome. It was with random hexamers that roughly 0.5 to 1 ug RNA was reverse transcribed. Using its own MiXCR run on the immunoSEQ multiplex PCR reads, TCRdb lists one record per CDR3 protein. The sample shows hundreds of thousands of distinct CDR3 sequences, 90% to 97% of them seen only once. Sequencing used CD4+ T cells from PBMCs. The receptors were gathered from a human donor with Susac syndrome.

The chain employs TRBV7-9 and TRBJ1-2; 7 bases are shared with TRBD1. This CDR3 comprises 15 residues. J gave up 4 bases and V 5 bases, and 10 bases lay outside the gene matches. Germline V lookup: CDR1 SEHNR, CDR2 FQNEAQ (reference sequence). CDR3 bases: TGTGCCAGCAGCCTAGAGACAGGGTCCCTCTATGGCTACACCTTC. Translating gives CASSLETGSLYGYTF.

The CDR3 sequence is CASSILSGTDITDTQYF. The CDR3 DNA follows: TGTGCCAGCAGCATCCTTTCCGGGACAGATATCACAGATACGCAGTATTTT. V is TRBV12-3 or TRBV12-4 and J is TRBJ2-3, with 7 bases matching TRBD1. The CDR3 has 17 residues. V lost 6 bases, J lost 2 bases, and 14 bases stayed unmatched.

The chain links TRBV30 to TRBJ1-1; no clear D. Deletions cut 8 bases from V and 1 base from J, with 14 bases between. Germline assignment: CDR1 GTSNPN and CDR2 SVGIG (reference sequence). The CDR3 spans 13 residues. Here the CDR3 reads CAVNPGRNTEAFF. The DNA of the CDR3 is TGTGCCGTGAACCCTGGACGGAACACTGAAGCTTTCTTT.

This clonotype was seen only a few times. V and J are TRBV7-9 and TRBJ1-5; weak D call: TRBD1 (5 bases). Trimming took off 1 base at V and 2 bases at J, with 9 bases between the two ends. Germline CDR1 is SEHNR and CDR2 is FQNEAQ (reference sequence). The CDR3 is 15 amino acids. This CDR3 reads CASSLDGGGNQPQHF. Here the CDR3 DNA reads TGTGCCAGCAGCTTAGATGGGGGAGGCAATCAGCCCCAGCATTTT.

Only one count was recorded for this clonotype. The V gene is TRBV29-1, the J gene TRBJ1-5, with 7 bases identical to TRBD1. The V and J ends lost 4 bases and 5 bases, in that order; junction bases with no gene match: 8. Germline CDR1 and CDR2: SQVTM and ANQGSEA. The CDR3 loop spans 14 amino acids. The CDR3 region has the DNA TGCAGCGTTGCGACAGGGAACGGGGATCAGCCCCAGCATTTT. It translates to CSVATGNGDQPQHF.

The chain uses TRBV3-1 and TRBJ1-1; D perhaps matches TRBD1 (6 bases). Germline CDR1 is LGHDT and CDR2 is YNNKEL (reference sequence). The CDR3 length is 12 residues. Between the trimmed V and J ends, which lost 4 bases and 4 bases, there was a span of 7 bases. CDR3 coding DNA: TGTGCCAGCAGCCGGACAGCCACTGAAGCTTTCTTT. Translation gives CASSRTATEAFF.

V usage is TRBV20-1 and J usage is TRBJ2-7; possibly TRBD2 for D (6 bases). V was trimmed by 1 base and J by 0 bases, leaving 13 bases between them. Germline assignment: CDR1 DFQATT and CDR2 SNEGSKA (reference sequence). CDR3 length: 15 residues. The CDR3 sequence is CSARAPRGNSYEQYF. CDR3 DNA: TGCAGTGCTAGAGCCCCGCGGGGCAACTCCTACGAGCAGTACTTC.

The chain uses TRBV12-3 or TRBV12-4 and TRBJ2-1; TRBD1 agrees at 7 bases. The V segment lost 5 bases and the J segment 13 bases; nucleotides outside the gene matches: 8. CDR3 length: 12 residues. DNA of the CDR3: TGTGCCAGCAGTAGACAGGGTATTGATCAGTTCTTC. It yields the protein CASSRQGIDQFF.

The chain couples TRBV28 to TRBJ2-5; TRBD2 matches at 12 bases. V lost 3 bases and J lost 5; bases outside the gene matches: 7. The CDR3 runs to 16 residues. CDR1 is MDHEN, CDR2 SYDVKM, per germline. Here the CDR3 reads CASSFGLAGGPETQYF. CDR3 bases: TGTGCCAGCAGTTTCGGGCTAGCGGGAGGGCCGGAGACCCAGTACTTC.

The V call is TRBV12-3 or TRBV12-4, the J call TRBJ1-2; unclear D gene. The CDR3 is 13 amino acids. V was clipped by 6 bases and J by 2 bases, with 10 bases between them. CDR3 residues: CASSNGRNYGYTF. CDR3 nucleotide sequence: TGTGCCAGCAGCAATGGACGGAACTATGGCTACACCTTC.

The V and J genes are TRBV20-1 and TRBJ1-4; D is perhaps TRBD1 (5 bases). Germline CDR1 is DFQATT and CDR2 is SNEGSKA (reference sequence). The CDR3 sequence is 15 residues long. Between the trimmed V and J ends, which lost 1 base and 7 bases, there was a span of 16 bases. The CDR3 sequence is CSARAADGTSEKLFF. CDR3 bases: TGCAGTGCTAGAGCGGCGGACGGGACGAGTGAAAAACTGTTTTTT.

The rearrangement links TRBV3-1 to TRBJ1-2; D gene uncertain. The CDR3 length is 14 residues. CDR1 and CDR2 from the germline V gene are LGHDT and YNNKEL (reference sequence). V was cut by 0 bases and J by 3 bases, with 8 bases left in between. The CDR3: CASSQDHSYYGYTF. CDR3 nucleotides: TGTGCCAGCAGCCAAGATCACAGTTACTATGGCTACACCTTC.

The J gene is TRBJ2-3, the V gene TRBV29-1, with 11 bases aligning to TRBD1. Trimming removed 6 bases from V and 2 bases from J; junction bases left unmatched: 7. The CDR3 length is 15 residues. Germline V gives CDR1 SQVTM, CDR2 ANQGSEA. CDR3 nucleotide sequence: TGCAGCGTCGAGGACAGGGGGCTTGTCACAGATACGCAGTATTTT. Translated, it gives CSVEDRGLVTDTQYF.

The V gene is TRBV3-1, the J gene TRBJ1-5; D might be TRBD1 (5 bases). Germline CDR1 and CDR2: LGHDT and YNNKEL (reference sequence). V gave up 1 base and J gave up 3 bases, with 22 bases separating them. There are 19 residues in the CDR3. The CDR3 protein is CASSQGLGRGLTYNQPQHF. The CDR3 DNA reads as TGTGCCAGCAGCCAAGGGTTGGGGAGGGGTCTGACCTACAATCAGCCCCAGCATTTT.

This chain joins TRBV2 and TRBJ1-5; D call uncertain. The CDR3 consists of 13 residues. Germline CDR1 SNHLY, CDR2 FYNNEI. V shed 8 bases and J shed 2 bases, with 10 bases lying between them. DNA of the CDR3: TGTGCCAGCGCCGATTGGGGCAATCAGCCCCAGCATTTT. Amino acid sequence: CASADWGNQPQHF.

For the CDR3, the DNA is TGCAGCGTAGTAGACAGCCGTAATCAGCCCCAGCATTTT. Protein: CSVVDSRNQPQHF. V is TRBV29-1 and J is TRBJ1-5; perhaps TRBD1 as D (5 bases). V was pared by 6 bases and J by 4 bases, with 13 bases between. The germline gives CDR1 SQVTM, CDR2 ANQGSEA. The CDR3 covers 13 residues.

J is TRBJ2-2 and V is TRBV18, with D possibly matching TRBD1 (6 bases). Germline CDR1 and CDR2: KGHSH and LQKENI. This CDR3 has 16 residues. The V end lost 0 bases, the J end lost 3 bases, and 11 bases lay between the germline ends. CDR3 nucleotides: TGTGCCAGCTCACCACCCCAGGGGTGGTACACCGGGGAGCTGTTTTTT. It specifies CASSPPQGWYTGELFF.

The CDR3 DNA is TGTGCCAGCAGCGAACACAGGGGGAACACTGAAGCTTTCTTT. Translation gives CASSEHRGNTEAFF. The V gene is TRBV4-2, the J gene TRBJ1-1; 7 bases map to TRBD1. The CDR3 extends over 14 amino acids. Germline V gene data show CDR1 as LGHNA and CDR2 as YNFKEQ. J was trimmed by 1 base and V by 5 bases; bases with no gene match: 4.

This chain uses TRBV12-3 or TRBV12-4 with TRBJ2-7; the D call may be TRBD1 or TRBD2 (6 bases each). The CDR3 sequence is 13 residues long. The germline V and J ends were trimmed by 3 bases and 9 bases, with 15 bases remaining between them. CDR3 amino acids: CASSLGTGGVQYF. As DNA, the CDR3 is TGTGCCAGCAGTTTGGGTACCGGGGGCGTGCAGTACTTC.

CDR3 sequence reads: CASSQGEAFF. The CDR3 nucleotides read TGTGCCAGTTCACAGGGTGAAGCTTTCTTT. This chain links TRBV12-3 or TRBV12-4 with TRBJ1-1; TRBD1 is a possible D gene (6 bases). This CDR3 comprises 10 residues. Between the trimmed V and J ends, which lost 9 bases and 7 bases, there was a span of 9 bases.

The chain joins TRBV18 to TRBJ2-1; the match to TRBD2 covers 8 bases. Per the germline V gene, CDR1 is KGHSH and CDR2 is LQKENI. The CDR3 is 15 amino acids. The V gene end was trimmed by 2 bases and the J gene end by 7 bases; junction bases not matched to a gene: 7. CDR3 in amino acids: CASSPNRLAGNEQFF. DNA of the CDR3: TGTGCCAGCTCACCAAACCGCCTAGCGGGTAATGAGCAGTTCTTC. Filled out from reference TRBV18 and TRBJ2-1, the complete variable domain reads NAGVMQNPRHLVRRRGQEARLRCSPMKGHSHVYWYRQLPEEGLKFMVYLQKENIIDESGMPKERFSAEFPKEGPSILRIQQVVRGDSAAYFCASSPNRLAGNEQFFGPGTRLTVL.

The V gene is TRBV20-1, the J gene TRBJ2-7; D is perhaps TRBD1 (6 bases). With 4 bases removed from V and 3 bases from J, the gap between germline ends came to 19 bases. The CDR3 covers 15 residues. Germline V gene data show CDR1 as DFQATT and CDR2 as SNEGSKA (reference sequence). CDR3 loop: CSATSPGDIRYEQYF. The DNA for the CDR3 is TGCAGTGCTACATCCCCAGGGGACATTCGCTACGAGCAGTACTTC.

CDR3 nucleotide sequence: TGTGCCACCAGCAGAGACAGGTTCTCTGGAAACACCATATATTTT. It is translated as CATSRDRFSGNTIYF. The V call is TRBV15, the J call TRBJ1-3; D unclear. Germline V gene lookup returns CDR1 LNHNV and CDR2 YYDKDF (reference sequence). This CDR3 has 15 amino acids. Deletions cut 0 bases from V and 0 bases from J, with 6 bases between.

The V gene is TRBV3-1, the J gene TRBJ1-1; D may be TRBD1 (6 bases). The CDR3 runs 15 residues. Germline-derived CDR1 and CDR2 are LGHDT and YNNKEL (reference sequence). V was pared by 0 bases and J by 4 bases, with 12 bases between. CDR3 sequence (DNA): TGTGCCAGCAGCCAAGATTCGTGGGACACCACTGAAGCTTTCTTT. Its translation: CASSQDSWDTTEAFF.

The chain combines TRBV6-2 or TRBV6-3 with TRBJ1-1; D unclear. The CDR3 length is 14 residues. Germline CDR1 and CDR2: MNHEY and SVGEGT. The V end was cut by 2 bases, the J end by 6 bases, with 13 bases between. The CDR3 DNA sequence: TGTGCCAGCAGTTACCAACTTATGGAAGCTGAAGCTTTCTTT. This encodes CASSYQLMEAEAFF.

The chain couples TRBV30 to TRBJ2-7, with 7 bases fitting TRBD2. J lost 8 bases, V lost 5 bases, and 12 bases had no gene match. The length of the CDR3 is 13 residues. Germline values: CDR1 GTSNPN, CDR2 SVGIG (reference sequence). CDR3 loop: CAWVGAGVIKQYF. In nucleotides, the CDR3 is TGTGCCTGGGTCGGTGCGGGGGTTATAAAGCAGTACTTC.

The chain recombines TRBV7-9 with TRBJ2-3, with 9 bases lining up with TRBD2. The V gene end was trimmed by 2 bases and the J gene end by 2 bases; junction bases not matched to a gene: 5. Per germline, CDR1 SEHNR and CDR2 FQNEAQ (reference sequence). This CDR3 is built from 16 residues. The CDR3, as DNA: TGTGCCAGCAGCTTAAACCCGGGACTAGCCACAGATACGCAGTATTTT. It codes for CASSLNPGLATDTQYF.

The gene calls are TRBV5-1 and TRBJ2-7; 13 bases map to TRBD2. Trimming cost V 4 bases and J 5 bases; bases outside gene matches: 6. This CDR3 contains 15 residues. Germline V CDR1 and CDR2: SGHRS, YFSETQ. The CDR3: CASSNGLAGVDEQYF. CDR3 DNA sequence: TGCGCCAGCAGCAACGGACTAGCGGGAGTGGACGAGCAGTACTTC.

This clonotype occurred once. The chain couples TRBV5-1 to TRBJ1-1; maybe TRBD1 (5 bases). The CDR3 covers 11 residues. V was pared by 3 bases and J by 7 bases, with 7 bases between. CDR1 and CDR2 from the germline V gene are SGHRS and YFSETQ. The CDR3 DNA reads as TGCGCCAGCAGCTCCGACAGTGAAGCTTTCTTT. Translated: CASSSDSEAFF.

V gene TRBV29-1 combines with J gene TRBJ1-5; D gene uncertain. The CDR3 spans 13 residues. Germline values: CDR1 SQVTM, CDR2 ANQGSEA. The ends were cut back, 4 bases at V and 0 bases at J, with 7 bases in the middle. The CDR3 region is CSVVVDSNQPQHF. For the CDR3, the DNA is TGCAGCGTTGTAGTAGATAGCAATCAGCCCCAGCATTTT.